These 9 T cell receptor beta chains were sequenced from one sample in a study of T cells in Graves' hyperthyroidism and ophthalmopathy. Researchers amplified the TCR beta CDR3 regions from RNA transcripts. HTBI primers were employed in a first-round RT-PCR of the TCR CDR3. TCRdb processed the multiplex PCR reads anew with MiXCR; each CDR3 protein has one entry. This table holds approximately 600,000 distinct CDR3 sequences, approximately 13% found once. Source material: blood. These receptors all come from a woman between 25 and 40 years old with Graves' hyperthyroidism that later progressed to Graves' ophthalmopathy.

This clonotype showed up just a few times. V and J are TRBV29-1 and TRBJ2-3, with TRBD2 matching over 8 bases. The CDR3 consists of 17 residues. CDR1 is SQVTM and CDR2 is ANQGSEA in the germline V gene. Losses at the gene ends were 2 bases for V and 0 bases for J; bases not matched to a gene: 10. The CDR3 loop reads CSVEPFIAGTSTDTQYF. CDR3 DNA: TGCAGCGTTGAACCTTTCATAGCGGGAACTAGCACAGATACGCAGTATTTT.

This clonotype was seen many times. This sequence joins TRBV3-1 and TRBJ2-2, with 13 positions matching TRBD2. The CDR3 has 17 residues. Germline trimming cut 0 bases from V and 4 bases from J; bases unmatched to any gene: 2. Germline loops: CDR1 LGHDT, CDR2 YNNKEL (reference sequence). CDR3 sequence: CASSQEWTSGSTGELFF. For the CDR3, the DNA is TGTGCCAGCAGCCAAGAGTGGACTAGCGGGAGCACCGGGGAGCTGTTTTTT.

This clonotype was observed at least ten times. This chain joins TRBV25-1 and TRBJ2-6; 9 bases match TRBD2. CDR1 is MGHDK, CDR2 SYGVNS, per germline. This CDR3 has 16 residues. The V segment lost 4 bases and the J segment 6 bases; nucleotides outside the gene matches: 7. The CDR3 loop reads CASSVAGGPQANVLTF. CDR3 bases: TGTGCCAGCAGTGTGGCGGGAGGGCCTCAGGCCAACGTCCTGACTTTC. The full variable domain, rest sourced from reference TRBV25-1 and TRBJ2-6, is EADIYQTPRYLVIGTGKKITLECSQTMGHDKMYWYQQDPGMELHLIHYSYGVNSTEKGDLSSESTVSRIRTEHFPLTLESARPSHTSQYLCASSVAGGPQANVLTFGAGSRLTVL.

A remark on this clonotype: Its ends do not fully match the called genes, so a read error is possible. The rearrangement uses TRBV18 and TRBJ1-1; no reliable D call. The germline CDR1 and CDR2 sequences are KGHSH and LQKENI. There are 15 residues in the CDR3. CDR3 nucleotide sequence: TGTGCCAGCTCAATCTCGAAGACCCCGAACACTGAAGCTTCCTTT. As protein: CASSISKTPNTEASF.

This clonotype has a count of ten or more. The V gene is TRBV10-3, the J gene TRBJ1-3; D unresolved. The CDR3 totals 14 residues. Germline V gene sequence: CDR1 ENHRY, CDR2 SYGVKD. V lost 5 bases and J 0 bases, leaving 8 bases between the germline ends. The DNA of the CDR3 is TGTGCCATCAGTAGGGAACTCTCTGGAAACACCATATATTTT. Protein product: CAISRELSGNTIYF.

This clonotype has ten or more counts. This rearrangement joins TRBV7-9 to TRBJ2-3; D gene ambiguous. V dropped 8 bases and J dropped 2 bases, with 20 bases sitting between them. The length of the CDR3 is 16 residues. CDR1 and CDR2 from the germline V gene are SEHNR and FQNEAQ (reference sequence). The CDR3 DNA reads TGTGCCAGCCGTCAAAGGACCCCTTCTCACACAGATACGCAGTATTTT. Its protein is CASRQRTPSHTDTQYF.

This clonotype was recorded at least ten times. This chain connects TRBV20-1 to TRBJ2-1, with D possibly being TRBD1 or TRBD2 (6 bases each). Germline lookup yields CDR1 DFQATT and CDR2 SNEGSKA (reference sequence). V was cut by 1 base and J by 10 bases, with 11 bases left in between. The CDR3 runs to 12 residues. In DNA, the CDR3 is TGCAGTGCTAGAGCTAGGGGGGACGAGCAGTTCTTC. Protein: CSARARGDEQFF.

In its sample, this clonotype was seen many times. In DNA form, the CDR3 reads TGTGCCAGCAGTGAAGGGAACATGAACACTGAAGCTTTCTTT. It encodes CASSEGNMNTEAFF. The chain carries TRBV6-1 and TRBJ1-1; D is ambiguous. The CDR3 spans 14 residues. Germline loops: CDR1 MNHNS, CDR2 SASEGT. Trimming left V 1 base short and J 0 bases short, with 6 bases between.

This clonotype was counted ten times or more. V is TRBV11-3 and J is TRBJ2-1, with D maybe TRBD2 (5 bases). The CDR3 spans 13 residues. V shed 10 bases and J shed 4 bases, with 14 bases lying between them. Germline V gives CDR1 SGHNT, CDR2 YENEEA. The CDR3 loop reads CATGNSVYNEQFF. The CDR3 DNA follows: TGTGCCACCGGGAATTCCGTGTACAATGAGCAGTTCTTC.